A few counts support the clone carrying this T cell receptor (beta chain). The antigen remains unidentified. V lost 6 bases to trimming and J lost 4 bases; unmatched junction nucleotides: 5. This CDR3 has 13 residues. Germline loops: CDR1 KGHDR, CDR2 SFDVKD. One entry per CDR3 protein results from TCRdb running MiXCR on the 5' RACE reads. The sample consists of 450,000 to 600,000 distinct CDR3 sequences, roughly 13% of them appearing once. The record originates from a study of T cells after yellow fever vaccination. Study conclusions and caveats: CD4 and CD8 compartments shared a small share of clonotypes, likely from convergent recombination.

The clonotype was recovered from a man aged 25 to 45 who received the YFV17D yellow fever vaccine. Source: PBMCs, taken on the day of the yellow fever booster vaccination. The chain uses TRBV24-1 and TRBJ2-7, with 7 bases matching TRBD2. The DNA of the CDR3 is TGTGCCACCAGTTCCGCGGGAGAGTACGAGCAGTACTTC. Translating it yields CATSSAGEYEQYF.